Described below is a single T cell receptor beta chain sequence and its context. The antigen is not known. These data belong to a study of cytomegalovirus exposure and HLA in healthy donors. PCR primers comprised 60 Vbeta and 13 Jbeta primers. Only in-frame clones appear in the TCRdb table, and some are missing; sequencing was by immunoSEQ multiplex PCR. The table lists just over 80,000 clones. The study, taken as a whole, reports: The study listed roughly 160 cytomegalovirus-associated TCR beta chains.

V was shortened by 0 bases and J by 4 bases, with 10 bases between the two germline ends. Per germline, CDR1 SGHRS and CDR2 YFSETQ. The CDR3 consists of 15 residues. What was sequenced was PBMCs. The chain carries TRBV5-1 and TRBJ1-4; D is undetermined. The sequence derives from a woman younger than 45 in good health and CMV-seronegative. CDR3 protein: CASSLGTGINEKLFF. CDR3 nucleotides: TGCGCCAGCAGCTTGGGGACTGGAATTAATGAAAAACTGTTTTTT.